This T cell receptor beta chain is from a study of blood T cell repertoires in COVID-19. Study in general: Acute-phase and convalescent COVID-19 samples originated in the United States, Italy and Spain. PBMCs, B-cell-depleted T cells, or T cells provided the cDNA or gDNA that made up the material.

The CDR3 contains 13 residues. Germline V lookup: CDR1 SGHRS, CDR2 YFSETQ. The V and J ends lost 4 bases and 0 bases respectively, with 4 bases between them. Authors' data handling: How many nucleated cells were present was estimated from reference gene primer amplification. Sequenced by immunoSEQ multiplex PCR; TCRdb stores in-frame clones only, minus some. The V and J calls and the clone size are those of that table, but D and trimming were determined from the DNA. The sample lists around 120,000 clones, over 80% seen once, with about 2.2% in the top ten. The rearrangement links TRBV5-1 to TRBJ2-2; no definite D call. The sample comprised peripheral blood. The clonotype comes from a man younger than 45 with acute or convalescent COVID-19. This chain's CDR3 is CASSQANTGELFF. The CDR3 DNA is TGCGCCAGCAGCCAGGCGAACACCGGGGAGCTGTTTTTT.